This TCR beta chain was recovered during a study of patients and donors after allogeneic stem cell transplantation. One entry per CDR3 protein results from TCRdb running MiXCR on the RT-PCR reads. The table has some 160,000 distinct CDR3 sequences, approximately 25% seen once. The junction had 5 bases not matched to a gene; V was cut back by 0 bases and J by 0 bases. There are 16 residues in the CDR3. The germline CDR1 and CDR2 sequences are SGHAT and FQDESV (reference sequence). The TCR originated in a human donor who was either an allogeneic HSCT recipient or a stem cell or donor lymphocyte infusion donor (not recorded which). It is not recorded whose cells these are; they may come from a transplant donor. The rearrangement links TRBV11-1 to TRBJ2-7; TRBD1 agrees at 7 bases. Sequenced: blood, either unsorted or a sorted T cell fraction (not recorded which). The CDR3, as DNA: TGTGCCAGCAGCTTAGCGCGTGGGACAGACTCCTACGAGCAGTACTTC. Translation gives CASSLARGTDSYEQYF.